The rows below give T cell receptor beta chains drawn from one sample of a study of blood T cell repertoires in COVID-19. Here immunoSEQ multiplex PCR was the method, and the copy in TCRdb shows in-frame clones only, minus some. The sample carries about 160,000 clones, 93% recorded once. The material sequenced was peripheral blood. These receptors were collected from an older woman with COVID-19, enrolled during active disease. The CDR3 runs from the conserved cysteine through the conserved F or W. D genes are given only for firm matches. Size values are once, few and many counts, or a class for expanded clones, and some rows have none.

CASSYAGGPTEAFF | TGTGCCAGCAGTTACGCGGGGGGCCCCACTGAAGCTTTCTTT | TRBJ1-1 | TRBV6-5 | NA | NA
CASSLVARADSPLHF | TGCGCCAGCAGCTTGGTGGCCAGGGCTGATTCACCCCTCCACTTT | TRBJ1-6 | TRBV5-1 | NA | NA
CASSQGKTGVTTSNYGYTF | TGCGCCAGCAGTCAAGGGAAGACAGGGGTCACTACTTCTAACTATGGCTACACCTTC | TRBJ1-2 | TRBV23-1 | TRBD1 | NA
CASSLGDRGRETQYF | TGTGCCAGCAGCTTGGGGGACAGGGGGCGAGAGACCCAGTACTTC | TRBJ2-5 | TRBV5-8 | TRBD1 | NA
CASSRRANEKLFF | TGTGCCAGCAGCCGTCGGGCTAATGAAAAACTGTTTTTT | TRBJ1-4 | TRBV7-6 | NA | NA
CAGGTGSYNEQFF | TGTGCCGGAGGGACAGGGTCCTACAATGAGCAGTTCTTC | TRBJ2-1 | TRBV6-5 | TRBD1 | NA
CASSFTGQSNQPQHF | TGTGCCAGCAGCTTTACGGGACAGTCTAATCAGCCCCAGCATTTT | TRBJ1-5 | TRBV7-2 | TRBD1 | NA
CASSPEGQGRNSPLHF | TGCGCCAGCAGCCCCGAGGGACAGGGCCGTAATTCACCCCTCCACTTT | TRBJ1-6 | TRBV5-1 | TRBD1 | NA
CASSGRGAGGRFNEQFF | TGCGCCAGCAGCGGGAGGGGTGCAGGGGGCCGGTTCAATGAGCAGTTCTTC | TRBJ2-1 | TRBV5-1 | NA | NA
CASSQSPGIQETQYF | TGTGCCAGCAGCCAATCCCCCGGGATCCAAGAGACCCAGTACTTC | TRBJ2-5 | TRBV4-2 | NA | NA
CASSYGGAGAETQYF | TGTGCCAGCAGTTACGGGGGGGCGGGGGCAGAGACCCAGTACTTC | TRBJ2-5 | TRBV6-5 | NA | NA
CASSIGPYETQYF | TGTGCCAGTAGTATAGGGCCGTACGAGACCCAGTACTTC | TRBJ2-5 | TRBV19 | NA | once
CATLAAETQYF | TGTGCCACCCTAGCGGCCGAGACCCAGTACTTC | TRBJ2-5 | TRBV19 | TRBD2 | NA
CASSARTSGGKETQYF | TGTGCCAGCAGCGCCAGGACTAGCGGGGGGAAAGAGACCCAGTACTTC | TRBJ2-5 | TRBV9 | TRBD2 | NA
CASLTTGGTYEQYF | TGTGCCTCGCTAACGACAGGGGGGACCTACGAGCAGTACTTC | TRBJ2-7 | TRBV2 | TRBD1 | few
CASSWTGSGNTIYF | TGTGCCAGCAGCTGGACGGGAAGCGGAAACACCATATATTTT | TRBJ1-3 | TRBV6-6 | NA | once
CASSETGTNEKLFF | TGTGCCAGCAGCGAGACAGGGACTAATGAAAAACTGTTTTTT | TRBJ1-4 | TRBV5-8 | TRBD1 | NA
CASSSGTENYGYTF | TGTGCCAGCAGCTCCGGGACAGAAAACTATGGCTACACCTTC | TRBJ1-2 | TRBV5-6 | TRBD1 | NA
CASSVGGQQFF | TGTGCCAGCAGCGTCGGTGGGCAGCAGTTCTTC | TRBJ2-1 | TRBV9 | NA | NA
CASSTGTGVYGYTF | TGTGCCAGCAGCACCGGGACAGGGGTTTATGGCTACACCTTC | TRBJ1-2 | TRBV9 | TRBD1 | NA
CASSFGVGEKLFF | TGCGCCAGCAGCTTCGGAGTTGGTGAAAAACTGTTTTTT | TRBJ1-4 | TRBV5-1 | NA | NA
CATRQILSDEQYF | TGTGCCACCAGACAGATTTTGTCAGACGAGCAGTACTTC | TRBJ2-7 | TRBV10-3 | NA | NA
CASSVGGDSNTEAFF | TGTGCCAGCAGCGTCGGGGGGGACTCCAACACTGAAGCTTTCTTT | TRBJ1-1 | TRBV9 | NA | NA
CASSRYRGTITDTQYF | TGTGCCAGTAGTCGGTACAGGGGTACTATCACAGATACGCAGTATTTT | TRBJ2-3 | TRBV19 | TRBD1 | once
CASSQDRKTNEKLFF | TGCGCCAGCAGCCAAGATCGTAAAACTAATGAAAAACTGTTTTTT | TRBJ1-4 | TRBV4-3 | NA | NA
CASRVSGTQNTEAFF | TGTGCCAGCAGGGTTTCCGGGACACAGAACACTGAAGCTTTCTTT | TRBJ1-1 | TRBV25-1 | NA | NA
CASSSYSGTATYEQYF | TGTGCCAGCAGTTCATATTCCGGGACAGCGACATACGAGCAGTACTTC | TRBJ2-7 | TRBV28 | TRBD1 | NA
CASSIVGGNGYTF | TGTGCCAGTAGTATAGTCGGGGGGAACGGCTACACCTTC | TRBJ1-2 | TRBV19 | NA | NA
CASNIRTDANYGYTF | TGTGCCAGCAACATCCGGACAGACGCTAACTATGGCTACACCTTC | TRBJ1-2 | TRBV7-2 | NA | NA
CASSPPWTSGSEEQFF | TGTGCCAGCAGCCCCCCTTGGACTAGCGGATCGGAGGAGCAGTTCTTC | TRBJ2-1 | TRBV7-9 | TRBD2 | NA
CASSLSQGRTDTQYF | TGCGCCAGCAGCTTGTCGCAGGGTCGCACAGATACGCAGTATTTT | TRBJ2-3 | TRBV5-1 | NA | NA
CASSRAWTGSTDTQYF | TGCGCCAGCAGCCGAGCCTGGACAGGGAGCACAGATACGCAGTATTTT | TRBJ2-3 | TRBV5-1 | TRBD1 | NA
CASSYSRQGRGNTIYF | TGTGCCAGCAGTTACTCGAGGCAGGGGCGAGGAAACACCATATATTTT | TRBJ1-3 | TRBV6-5 | NA | NA
CASSPVLNTEAFF | TGCGCCAGCAGCCCCGTTTTGAACACTGAAGCTTTCTTT | TRBJ1-1 | TRBV4-3 | NA | NA
CASRRSRGGQPQHF | TGTGCCAGCAGGAGGAGCCGGGGGGGTCAGCCCCAGCATTTT | TRBJ1-5 | TRBV6-5 | NA | NA
CASSGLNGGAGELFF | TGTGCCAGTAGTGGACTCAACGGGGGGGCCGGGGAGCTGTTTTTT | TRBJ2-2 | TRBV19 | TRBD2 | NA
CASSRHGTGRSSYEQYF | TGTGCCAGCAGTAGGCACGGGACAGGCCGTAGCTCCTACGAGCAGTACTTC | TRBJ2-7 | TRBV6-2/TRBV6-3 | TRBD1 | NA
CASTSDSEKLFF | TGTGCCAGCACCTCAGACAGTGAAAAACTGTTTTTT | TRBJ1-4 | TRBV2 | NA | NA
CASSLVEATPGNTIYF | TGTGCCAGCAGCTTAGTTGAGGCAACTCCTGGAAACACCATATATTTT | TRBJ1-3 | TRBV7-2 | NA | NA
CASSGQGVLAFF | TGTGCCAGCAGCGGACAGGGGGTGTTAGCTTTCTTT | TRBJ1-1 | TRBV2 | TRBD1 | once
CASSLTGGNGYTF | TGTGCCAGCAGTCTAACAGGGGGCAATGGCTACACCTTC | TRBJ1-2 | TRBV11-2 | TRBD1 | NA
CASRPDRVYNEKLFF | TGTGCCAGCAGACCTGACAGGGTATATAATGAAAAACTGTTTTTT | TRBJ1-4 | TRBV6-5 | TRBD1 | NA
CASSLERGRFNTEAFF | TGTGCCAGCAGCTTAGAGAGGGGGCGATTCAACACTGAAGCTTTCTTT | TRBJ1-1 | TRBV7-3 | TRBD1 | NA
CASSLGGSSGVVDEQFF | TGTGCCAGCAGCTTGGGAGGGAGCTCGGGGGTGGTAGATGAGCAGTTCTTC | TRBJ2-1 | TRBV5-4 | NA | NA
CAISDRDRGVGAQHF | TGTGCCATCAGTGATAGGGACAGGGGCGTAGGGGCCCAGCATTTT | TRBJ1-5 | TRBV10-3 | TRBD1 | once
CASRSGQGASNQPQHF | TGTGCCAGCAGGTCGGGACAGGGGGCTAGTAATCAGCCCCAGCATTTT | TRBJ1-5 | TRBV6-6 | TRBD1 | NA
CASSPGTGVSYEQYF | TGTGCCAGCAGCCCTGGGACAGGGGTCTCCTACGAGCAGTACTTC | TRBJ2-7 | TRBV6-2/TRBV6-3 | TRBD1 | NA
CASSVDIANTGELFF | TGTGCCAGCAGCGTAGACATCGCGAACACCGGGGAGCTGTTTTTT | TRBJ2-2 | TRBV9 | NA | once
CASSPDQGADEKLFF | TGTGCCAGCTCACCTGACCAGGGGGCAGATGAAAAACTGTTTTTT | TRBJ1-4 | TRBV18 | TRBD1 | NA
CASSGGTGVPLRDTEAFF | TGTGCCAGCAGCGGGGGAACAGGGGTCCCACTCCGGGACACTGAAGCTTTCTTT | TRBJ1-1 | TRBV13 | TRBD1 | NA
CASSQGMGSGAHEQYF | TGCGCCAGCAGCCAAGGGATGGGTAGCGGGGCTCACGAGCAGTACTTC | TRBJ2-7 | TRBV4-1 | TRBD2 | NA
CAWRAGGEGTEAFF | TGTGCCTGGAGGGCAGGGGGCGAGGGAACTGAAGCTTTCTTT | TRBJ1-1 | TRBV30 | TRBD1 | NA
CASSLRQGGYNEKLFF | TGTGCCAGCAGCTTAAGACAGGGGGGTTATAATGAAAAACTGTTTTTT | TRBJ1-4 | TRBV7-2 | TRBD1 | NA